The present T cell receptor (beta chain) was sequenced within a study of CD8 T cells in ankylosing spondylitis. TCRdb re-derived calls from the 5' RACE reads in MiXCR, one entry per CDR3 protein. The repertoire has 250,000 to 350,000 distinct CDR3 sequences, roughly 20% of them found once; the top ten carry about 8.2%. The sample holds a few counts of this clonotype. Its antigen remains unknown. With 6 bases removed from V and 5 bases from J, the gap between germline ends came to 8 bases. This CDR3 comprises 13 residues. Study-level findings and limits: Reported data indicate significant enrichment of disease-linked clones within matched ankylosing spondylitis synovial fluid.

This rearrangement joins TRBV12-3 or TRBV12-4 to TRBJ1-6; no clear D. The receptor was isolated from a male donor with ankylosing spondylitis or in good health (not recorded which). The sequenced sample was blood, either unsorted or a sorted T cell fraction (not recorded which). CDR3: CASSDTNNSPLHF. DNA of the CDR3: TGTGCCAGCAGCGACACGAATAATTCACCCCTCCACTTT.